This T cell receptor (beta chain) stems from a study of neoadjuvant anti-PD-1 for oral cavity cancer. TCRdb's table, derived via immunoSEQ multiplex PCR, lists solely in-frame clones and lacks some. Of about 5,700 clones detected, roughly 56% appear once; the ten largest clones hold 8% to 8.5%. This receptor was identified in a person between 35 and 79 years old with oral cavity squamous cell carcinoma. The material was tumor tissue, obtained before nivolumab (anti-PD-1) treatment.

CDR3 amino acids: CSVGGGWGNYGYTF. DNA of the CDR3: TGCAGCGTTGGGGGAGGGTGGGGTAACTATGGCTACACCTTC. The chain links TRBV29-1 to TRBJ1-2; D is uncertain. CDR3 size: 14 residues. Germline V gives CDR1 SQVTM, CDR2 ANQGSEA. The V and J ends lost 4 bases and 1 base respectively, with 13 bases between them. Full variable domain (missing parts from reference TRBV29-1 and TRBJ1-2): SAVISQKPSRDICQRGTSLTIQCQVDSQVTMMFWYRQQPGQSLTLIATANQGSEATYESGFVIDKFPISRPNLTFSTLTVSNMSPEDSSIYLCSVGGGWGNYGYTFGSGTRLTVV.